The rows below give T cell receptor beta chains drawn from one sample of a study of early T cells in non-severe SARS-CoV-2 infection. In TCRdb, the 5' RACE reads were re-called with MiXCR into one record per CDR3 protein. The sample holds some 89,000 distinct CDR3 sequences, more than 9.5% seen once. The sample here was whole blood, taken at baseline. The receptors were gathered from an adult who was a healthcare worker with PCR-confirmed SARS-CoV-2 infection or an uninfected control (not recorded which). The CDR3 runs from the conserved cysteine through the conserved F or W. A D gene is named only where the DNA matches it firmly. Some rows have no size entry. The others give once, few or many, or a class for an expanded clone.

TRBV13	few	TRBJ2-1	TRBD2	TGTGCCAGCAGCTTACGGGGCACTAGCGGGGGACCCTACAATGAGCAGTTCTTC	CASSLRGTSGGPYNEQFF
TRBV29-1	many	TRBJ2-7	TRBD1	TGCAGCGGTTCCGGACAGGGTGACGAGCAGTACTTC	CSGSGQGDEQYF
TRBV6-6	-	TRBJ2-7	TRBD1	TGTGCCAGCAGACCCGGGACAGTTCTCGACGAGCAGTACTTC	CASRPGTVLDEQYF
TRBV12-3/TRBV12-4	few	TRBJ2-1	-	TGTGCCAGCACCCTTCGGCAGCCCAATGAGCAGTTCTTC	CASTLRQPNEQFF
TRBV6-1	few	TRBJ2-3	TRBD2	TGTGCCAGCAGGGTTGTCACGGGAGGGCCACAAGATACGCAGTATTTT	CASRVVTGGPQDTQYF
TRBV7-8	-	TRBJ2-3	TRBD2	TGTGCCAGCAACCAACTAGCGGGGGCCCCAGATACGCAGTATTTT	CASNQLAGAPDTQYF
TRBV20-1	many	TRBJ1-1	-	TGCAGTGCTAGCCAGACCCCCTTTACTGAAGCTTTCTTT	CSASQTPFTEAFF
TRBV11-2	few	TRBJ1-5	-	TGTGCCAGCAGCCCCGACAGCTACAATCAGCCCCAGCATTTT	CASSPDSYNQPQHF
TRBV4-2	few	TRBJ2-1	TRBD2	TGTGCCAGCAGCCCGATGGCGGGAGTCAAGGGCAATGAGCAGTTCTTC	CASSPMAGVKGNEQFF
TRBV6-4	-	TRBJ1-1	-	TGTGCCAGCAGTCCCCGATGGGAGGGGACGGTCACTGAAGCTTTCTTT	CASSPRWEGTVTEAFF
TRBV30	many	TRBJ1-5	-	TGTGCCTGGAGTGTAAACCGGGCTCAGCCCCAGCATTTT	CAWSVNRAQPQHF
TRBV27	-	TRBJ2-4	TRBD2	TGTACCAGCAGTACTAGCGGCGAACAAATAAAAAACATTCAGTACTTC	CTSSTSGEQIKNIQYF